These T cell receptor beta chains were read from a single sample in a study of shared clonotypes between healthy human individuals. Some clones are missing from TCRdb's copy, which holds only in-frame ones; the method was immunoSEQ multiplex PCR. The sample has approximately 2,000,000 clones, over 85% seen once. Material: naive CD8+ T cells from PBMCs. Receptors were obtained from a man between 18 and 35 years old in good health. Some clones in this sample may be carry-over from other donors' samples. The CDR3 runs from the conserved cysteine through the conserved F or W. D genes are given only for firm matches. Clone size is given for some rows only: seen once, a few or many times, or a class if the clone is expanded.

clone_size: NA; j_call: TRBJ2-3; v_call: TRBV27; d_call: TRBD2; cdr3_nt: TGTGCCAGCAGTTTAAGTCTAGCGGGAGTCTTAGATACGCAGTATTTT; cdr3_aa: CASSLSLAGVLDTQYF
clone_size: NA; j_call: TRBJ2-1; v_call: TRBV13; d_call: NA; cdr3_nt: TGTGCCAGCAGCCTTAGCGTCAATGAGCAGTTCTTC; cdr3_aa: CASSLSVNEQFF
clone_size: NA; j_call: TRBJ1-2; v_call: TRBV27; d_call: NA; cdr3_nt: TGTGCCAGCAGTTTAGAAGGGGAGGGTCTGGCTAACTATGGCTACACCTTC; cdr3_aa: CASSLEGEGLANYGYTF
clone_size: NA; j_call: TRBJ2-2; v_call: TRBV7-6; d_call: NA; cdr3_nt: TGTGCCAGCAGTCGCAGGGCCGGCCCAAACACCGGGGAGCTGTTTTTT; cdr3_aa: CASSRRAGPNTGELFF
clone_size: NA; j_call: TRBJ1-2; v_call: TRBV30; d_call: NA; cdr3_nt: TGTGCCGAAGGGGGGCTAGCTAACTATGGCTACACCTTC; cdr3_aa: CAEGGLANYGYTF
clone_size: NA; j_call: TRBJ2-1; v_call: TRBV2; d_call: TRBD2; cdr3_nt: TGTGCCAGCAGTCGGACTAGCGGGAGCTCCTACAATGAGCAGTTCTTC; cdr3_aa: CASSRTSGSSYNEQFF
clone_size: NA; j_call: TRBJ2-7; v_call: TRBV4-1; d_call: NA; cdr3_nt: TGCGCCAGCAGCCCCGCTAGTGGGTCCTACGAGCAGTACTTC; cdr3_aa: CASSPASGSYEQYF
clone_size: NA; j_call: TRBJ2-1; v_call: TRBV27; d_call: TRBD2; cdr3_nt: TGTGCCAGCAGTTCCGGACTAGCGCACAATGAGCAGTTCTTC; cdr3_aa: CASSSGLAHNEQFF
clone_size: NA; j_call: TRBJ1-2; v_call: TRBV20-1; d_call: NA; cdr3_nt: TGCAGTGCCCTTCGTGGCTACACCTTC; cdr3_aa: CSALRGYTF
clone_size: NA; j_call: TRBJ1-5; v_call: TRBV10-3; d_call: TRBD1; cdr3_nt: TGTGCCATCAGCCCGGGACAGGGAAGCAATCAGCCCCAGCATTTT; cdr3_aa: CAISPGQGSNQPQHF
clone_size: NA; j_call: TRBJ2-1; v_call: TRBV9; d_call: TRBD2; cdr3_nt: TGTGCCAGCAGCGTAGGGCGGGAGGGCGTCCATGAGCAGTTCTTC; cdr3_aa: CASSVGREGVHEQFF
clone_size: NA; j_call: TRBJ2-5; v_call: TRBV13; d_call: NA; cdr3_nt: TGTGCCAGCAGCCCCACGCGGCGGATTAAAGAGACCCAGTACTTC; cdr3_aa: CASSPTRRIKETQYF
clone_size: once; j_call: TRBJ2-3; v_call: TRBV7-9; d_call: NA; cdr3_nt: TGTGCCAGCAGCTTAGCCCGCGATACGCAGTATTTT; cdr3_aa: CASSLARDTQYF
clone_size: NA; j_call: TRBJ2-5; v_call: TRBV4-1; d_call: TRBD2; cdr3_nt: TGCGCCAGCAGCCAAGAGAAAGCGGGAGGGATGGAGACCCAGTACTTC; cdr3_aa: CASSQEKAGGMETQYF